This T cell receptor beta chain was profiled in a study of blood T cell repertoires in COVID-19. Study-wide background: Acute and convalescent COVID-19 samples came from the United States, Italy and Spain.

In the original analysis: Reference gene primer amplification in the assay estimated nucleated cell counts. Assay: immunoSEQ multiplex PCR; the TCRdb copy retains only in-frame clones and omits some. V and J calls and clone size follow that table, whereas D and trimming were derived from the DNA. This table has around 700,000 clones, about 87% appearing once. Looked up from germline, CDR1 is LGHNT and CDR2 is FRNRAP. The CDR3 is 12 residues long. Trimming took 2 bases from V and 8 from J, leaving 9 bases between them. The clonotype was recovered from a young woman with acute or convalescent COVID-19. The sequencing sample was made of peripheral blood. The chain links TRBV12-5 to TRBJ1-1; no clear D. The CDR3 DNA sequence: TGTGCTAGTGGTTTGCTTCCCCCGGAAGCTTTCTTT. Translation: CASGLLPPEAFF.